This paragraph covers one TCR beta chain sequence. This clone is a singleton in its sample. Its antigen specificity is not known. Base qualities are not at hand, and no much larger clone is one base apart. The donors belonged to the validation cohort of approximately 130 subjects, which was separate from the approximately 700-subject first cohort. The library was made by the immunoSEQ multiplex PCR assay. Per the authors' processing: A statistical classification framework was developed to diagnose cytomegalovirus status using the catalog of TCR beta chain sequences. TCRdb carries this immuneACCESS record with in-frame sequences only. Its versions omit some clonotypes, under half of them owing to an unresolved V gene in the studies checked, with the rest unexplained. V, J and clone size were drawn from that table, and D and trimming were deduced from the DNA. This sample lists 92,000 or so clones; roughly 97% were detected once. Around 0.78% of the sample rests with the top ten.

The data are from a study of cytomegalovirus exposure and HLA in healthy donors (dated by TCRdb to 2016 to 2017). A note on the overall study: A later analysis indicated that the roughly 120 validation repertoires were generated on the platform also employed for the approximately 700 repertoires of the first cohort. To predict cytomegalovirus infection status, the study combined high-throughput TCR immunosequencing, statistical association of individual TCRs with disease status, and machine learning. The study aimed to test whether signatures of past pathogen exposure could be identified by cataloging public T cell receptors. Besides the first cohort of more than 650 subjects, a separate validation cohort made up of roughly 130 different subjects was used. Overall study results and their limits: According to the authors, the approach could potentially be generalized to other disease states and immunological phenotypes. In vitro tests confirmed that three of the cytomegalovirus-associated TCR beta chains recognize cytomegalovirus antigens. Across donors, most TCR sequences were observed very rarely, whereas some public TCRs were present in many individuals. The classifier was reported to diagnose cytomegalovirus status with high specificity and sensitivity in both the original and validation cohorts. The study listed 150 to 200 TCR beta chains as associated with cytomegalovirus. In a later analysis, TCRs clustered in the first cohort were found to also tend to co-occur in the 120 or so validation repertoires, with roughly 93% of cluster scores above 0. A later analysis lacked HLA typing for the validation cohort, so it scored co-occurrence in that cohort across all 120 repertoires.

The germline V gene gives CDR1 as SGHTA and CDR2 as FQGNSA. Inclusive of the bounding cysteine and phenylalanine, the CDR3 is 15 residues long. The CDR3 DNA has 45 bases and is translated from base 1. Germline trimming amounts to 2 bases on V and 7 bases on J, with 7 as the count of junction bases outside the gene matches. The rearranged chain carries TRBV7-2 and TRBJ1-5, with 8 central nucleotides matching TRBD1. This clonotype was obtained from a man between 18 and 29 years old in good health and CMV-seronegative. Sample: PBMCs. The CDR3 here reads CASSLQGADGQPQHF. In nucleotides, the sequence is TGTGCCAGCAGCTTACAGGGGGCCGACGGACAGCCCCAGCATTTT.